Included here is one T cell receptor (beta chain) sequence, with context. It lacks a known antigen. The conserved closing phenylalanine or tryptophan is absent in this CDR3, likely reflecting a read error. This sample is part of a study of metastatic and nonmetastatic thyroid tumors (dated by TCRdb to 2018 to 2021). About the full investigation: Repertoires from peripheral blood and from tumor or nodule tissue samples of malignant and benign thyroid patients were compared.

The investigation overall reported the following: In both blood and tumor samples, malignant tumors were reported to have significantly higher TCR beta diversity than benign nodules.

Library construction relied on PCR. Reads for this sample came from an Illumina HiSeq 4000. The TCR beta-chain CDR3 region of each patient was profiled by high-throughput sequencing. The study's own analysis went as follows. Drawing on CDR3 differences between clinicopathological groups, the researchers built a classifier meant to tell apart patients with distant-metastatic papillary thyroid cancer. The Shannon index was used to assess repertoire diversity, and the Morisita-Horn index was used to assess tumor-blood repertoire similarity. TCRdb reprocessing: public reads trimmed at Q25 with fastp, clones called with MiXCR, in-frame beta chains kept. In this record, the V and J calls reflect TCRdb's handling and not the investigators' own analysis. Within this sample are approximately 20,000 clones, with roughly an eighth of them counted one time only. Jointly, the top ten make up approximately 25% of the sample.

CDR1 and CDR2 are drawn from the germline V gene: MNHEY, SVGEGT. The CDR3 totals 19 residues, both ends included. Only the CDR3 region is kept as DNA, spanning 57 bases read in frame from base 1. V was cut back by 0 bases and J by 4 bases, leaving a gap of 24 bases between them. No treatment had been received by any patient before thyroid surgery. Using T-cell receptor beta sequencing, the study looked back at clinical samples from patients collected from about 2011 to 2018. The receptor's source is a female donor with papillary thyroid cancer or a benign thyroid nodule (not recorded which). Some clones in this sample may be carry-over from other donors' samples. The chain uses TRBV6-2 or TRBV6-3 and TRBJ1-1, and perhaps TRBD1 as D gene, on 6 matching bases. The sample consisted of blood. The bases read TGTGCCAGCAGTTACTCGGGTTCCTCCTCGGGGGGCTTTCGCACTGAAGCTTTCTCT. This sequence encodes CASSYSGSSSGGFRTEAFS.